This record looks at one T cell receptor beta chain sequence and its context. The data derive from a study of T cell clones after liver transplantation. In the study overall: Three of the eight recipients were HCV-positive; the rest had non-autoimmune, non-viral transplant indications.

Sequencing was performed with immunoSEQ multiplex PCR; in TCRdb, only in-frame clones are kept and a portion is missing. The sample has thousands of clones, 70% seen once. The source material was CD8+ T cells from blood, sampled before liver transplant. The receptor was derived from a human donor who received a liver transplant.

This CDR3 is CSVDGTSSGSTDTQYF. Written as DNA, the CDR3 is TGCAGCGTTGATGGGACCTCTAGCGGGAGCACAGATACGCAGTATTTT. This chain joins TRBV29-1 and TRBJ2-3; 8 bases align to TRBD2. Germline loops: CDR1 SQVTM, CDR2 ANQGSEA. V trimming: 3 bases; J trimming: 0 bases; junction bases outside the gene matches: 8. This CDR3 has 16 amino acids.